These 11 T cell receptor beta chains share one sample of origin, sequenced in a study of OX40 agonist ivuxolimab in advanced cancers. Generated by immunoSEQ multiplex PCR, the TCRdb table keeps only in-frame clones and is missing some. The repertoire holds some 74,000 clones, with around 91% as singletons. The starting material was CD4+ or CD8+ T cells sorted from blood, obtained in a trial of the OX40 agonist ivuxolimab. The receptor source for this set is an adult with an advanced solid tumor such as melanoma, head and neck, liver or kidney cancer.

This sequence joins TRBV11-2 and TRBJ2-7; D remains ambiguous. CDR3 size: 13 residues. The germline V gene has CDR1 SGHAT and CDR2 FQNNGV. V dropped 2 bases and J dropped 3 bases, with 8 bases sitting between them. The CDR3 DNA is TGTGCCAGCAGCTTAAACACCTACTACGAGCAGTACTTC. This gives the protein CASSLNTYYEQYF.

The V gene is TRBV6-5, the J gene TRBJ2-5, with a possible D match to TRBD1 (6 bases). The ends were cut back, 1 base at V and 5 bases at J, with 8 bases in the middle. Germline V gene lookup returns CDR1 MNHEY and CDR2 SVGAGI. The CDR3 is 13 amino acids. The CDR3 loop reads CASSYYQGETQYF. CDR3 DNA: TGTGCCAGCAGTTACTACCAGGGGGAGACCCAGTACTTC.

This chain joins TRBV28 and TRBJ1-5; the D gene is possibly TRBD1 (5 bases). CDR3 length: 14 amino acids. Looked up from germline, CDR1 is MDHEN and CDR2 is SYDVKM. The V end was cut by 4 bases, the J end by 5 bases, with 12 bases between. As DNA, the CDR3 is TGTGCCAGCAGTTCCCCCGGGGGGGATCAGCCCCAGCATTTT. Translating it yields CASSSPGGDQPQHF.

The chain's CDR3 is CASSTGGTSWETQYF. The CDR3 DNA reads as TGTGCCAGCAGTACAGGGGGGACTAGTTGGGAGACCCAGTACTTC. V usage is TRBV2 and J usage is TRBJ2-5; D may match TRBD1 or TRBD2 (8 bases each). The CDR3 is 15 amino acids. Looked up from germline, CDR1 is SNHLY and CDR2 is FYNNEI. The V and J ends lost 5 bases and 5 bases respectively, with 18 bases between them.

J is TRBJ1-4 and V is TRBV29-1; a possible D gene is TRBD1 (6 bases). Germline CDR1 and CDR2: SQVTM and ANQGSEA. The ends were cut back, 6 bases at V and 2 bases at J, with 10 bases in the middle. The CDR3 contains 13 residues. Here the CDR3 reads CSVSDRTNEKLFF. The CDR3, as DNA: TGCAGCGTCTCAGACAGGACTAATGAAAAACTGTTTTTT.

The V gene is TRBV5-8, the J gene TRBJ2-1; D may match TRBD1 or TRBD2 (5 bases each). Germline lookup yields CDR1 SGHTS and CDR2 YDEGEE. The CDR3 is made up of 15 amino acids. Trimming stripped 6 bases from V and 0 bases from J, with 13 bases between. CDR3 DNA sequence: TGTGCCAGCACCGAGGGGACGAGCTCCTACAATGAGCAGTTCTTC. Translation gives CASTEGTSSYNEQFF.

The gene calls are TRBV9 and TRBJ2-3; 11 bases match TRBD2. Germline CDR1 is SGDLS and CDR2 is YYNGEE. Losses at the gene ends were 4 bases for V and 7 bases for J; bases not matched to a gene: 11. The CDR3 covers 16 residues. DNA for the CDR3: TGTGCCAGCAGCCCCCCCGGGACTAGCGGTATCAATACGCAGTATTTT. It is translated as CASSPPGTSGINTQYF.

The J gene is TRBJ2-3, the V gene TRBV6-1, with TRBD1 matching 10 bases. Germline V gives CDR1 MNHNS, CDR2 SASEGT. This CDR3 region has 15 residues. V shed 6 bases, J shed 0 bases, and the junction held 3 bases outside the gene matches. CDR3 sequence reads: CASRAGQGSTDTQYF. CDR3 coding DNA: TGTGCCAGCAGGGCGGGACAGGGGAGCACAGATACGCAGTATTTT.

V usage is TRBV7-8 and J usage is TRBJ2-7; no firm D call. V dropped 6 bases and J dropped 6 bases, with 24 bases sitting between them. The germline CDR1 and CDR2 sequences are SGHVS and FQNEAQ. The length of the CDR3 is 16 residues. CDR3 in DNA: TGTGCCAGCAGTGCCACCTTGAGACGGGCCGCCGGCGAGCAGTACTTC. Its translation: CASSATLRRAAGEQYF.

A single count supports this clone. The chain combines TRBV29-1 with TRBJ2-1; D gene ambiguous. Trimming shortened V by 7 bases and J by 3 bases, and 7 bases separated the two germline ends. Germline V gene sequence: CDR1 SQVTM, CDR2 ANQGSEA. This CDR3 is 11 amino acids long. This CDR3 reads CSGNNYNEQFF. The CDR3 DNA is TGCAGCGGCAACAACTACAATGAGCAGTTCTTC.

This rearrangement joins TRBV7-9 to TRBJ1-5; weak D call: TRBD1 (5 bases). V dropped 5 bases and J dropped 11 bases, with 16 bases sitting between them. Germline CDR1 and CDR2: SEHNR and FQNEAQ (reference sequence). This CDR3 has 13 amino acids. CDR3 loop: CASSKTLTDTQHF. The CDR3 DNA reads as TGTGCCAGCAGCAAGACCTTGACGGACACCCAGCATTTT.